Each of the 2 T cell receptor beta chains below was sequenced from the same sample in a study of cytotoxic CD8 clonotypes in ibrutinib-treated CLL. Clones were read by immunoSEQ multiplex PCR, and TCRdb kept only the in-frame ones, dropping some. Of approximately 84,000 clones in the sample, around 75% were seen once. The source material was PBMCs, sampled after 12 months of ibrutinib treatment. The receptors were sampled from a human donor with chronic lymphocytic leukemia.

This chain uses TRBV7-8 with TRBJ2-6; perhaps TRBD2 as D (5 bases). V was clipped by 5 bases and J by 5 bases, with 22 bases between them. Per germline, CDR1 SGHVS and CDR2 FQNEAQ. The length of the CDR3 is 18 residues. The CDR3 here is CASSLGGYPQSRANVLTF. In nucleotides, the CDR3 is TGTGCCAGCAGCCTTGGCGGGTACCCACAAAGTCGGGCCAACGTCCTGACTTTC.

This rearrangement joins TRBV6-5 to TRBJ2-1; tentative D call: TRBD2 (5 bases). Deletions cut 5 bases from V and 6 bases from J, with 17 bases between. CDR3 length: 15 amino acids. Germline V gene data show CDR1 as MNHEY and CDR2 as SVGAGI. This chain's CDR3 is CASSLGLHLANEQFF. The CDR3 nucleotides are TGTGCCAGCAGTCTAGGACTCCACTTGGCCAATGAGCAGTTCTTC.